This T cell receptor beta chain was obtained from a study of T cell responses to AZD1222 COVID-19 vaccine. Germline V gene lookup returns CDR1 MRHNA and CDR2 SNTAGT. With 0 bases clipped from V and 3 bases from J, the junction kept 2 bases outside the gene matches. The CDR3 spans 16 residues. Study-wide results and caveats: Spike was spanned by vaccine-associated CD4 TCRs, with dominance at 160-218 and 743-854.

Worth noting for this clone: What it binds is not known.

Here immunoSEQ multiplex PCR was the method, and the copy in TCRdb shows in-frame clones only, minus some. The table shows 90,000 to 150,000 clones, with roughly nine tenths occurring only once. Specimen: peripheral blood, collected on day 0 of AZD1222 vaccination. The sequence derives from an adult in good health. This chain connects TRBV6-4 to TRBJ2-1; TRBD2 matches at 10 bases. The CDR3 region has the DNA TGTGCCAGCAGTGACTCTCCTAGCGGGAGCTACAATGAGCAGTTCTTC. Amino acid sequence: CASSDSPSGSYNEQFF.